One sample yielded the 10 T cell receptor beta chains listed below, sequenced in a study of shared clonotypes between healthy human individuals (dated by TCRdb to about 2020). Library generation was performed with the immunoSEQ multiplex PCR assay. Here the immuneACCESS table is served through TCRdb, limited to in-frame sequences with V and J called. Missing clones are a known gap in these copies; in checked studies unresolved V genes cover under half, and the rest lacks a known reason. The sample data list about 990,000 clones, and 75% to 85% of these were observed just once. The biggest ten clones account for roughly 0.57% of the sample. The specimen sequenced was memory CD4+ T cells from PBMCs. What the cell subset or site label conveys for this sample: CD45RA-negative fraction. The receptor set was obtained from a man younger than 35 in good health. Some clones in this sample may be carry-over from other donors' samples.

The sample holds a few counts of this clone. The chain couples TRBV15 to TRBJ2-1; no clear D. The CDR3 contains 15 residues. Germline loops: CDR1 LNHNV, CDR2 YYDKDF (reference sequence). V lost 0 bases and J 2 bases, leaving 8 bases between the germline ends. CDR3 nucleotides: TGTGCCACCAGCAGAGATCGGGCTACCTACAATGAGCAGTTCTTC. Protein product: CATSRDRATYNEQFF.

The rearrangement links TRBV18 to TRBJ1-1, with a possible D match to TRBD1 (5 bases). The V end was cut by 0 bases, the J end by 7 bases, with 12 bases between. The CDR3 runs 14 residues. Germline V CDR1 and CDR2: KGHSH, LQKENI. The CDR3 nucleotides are TGTGCCAGCTCACCACCGGGGCAGGCCAGTGAAGCTTTCTTT. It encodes CASSPPGQASEAFF.

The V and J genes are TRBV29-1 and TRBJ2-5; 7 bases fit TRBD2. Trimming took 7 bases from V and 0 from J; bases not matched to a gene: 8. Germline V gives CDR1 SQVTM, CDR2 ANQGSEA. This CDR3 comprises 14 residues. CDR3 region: CSGLRDYNQETQYF. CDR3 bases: TGCAGCGGCCTCCGGGACTACAACCAAGAGACCCAGTACTTC. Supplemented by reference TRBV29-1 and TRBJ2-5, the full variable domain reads SAVISQKPSRDICQRGTSLTIQCQVDSQVTMMFWYRQQPGQSLTLIATANQGSEATYESGFVIDKFPISRPNLTFSTLTVSNMSPEDSSIYLCSGLRDYNQETQYFGPGTRLLVL.

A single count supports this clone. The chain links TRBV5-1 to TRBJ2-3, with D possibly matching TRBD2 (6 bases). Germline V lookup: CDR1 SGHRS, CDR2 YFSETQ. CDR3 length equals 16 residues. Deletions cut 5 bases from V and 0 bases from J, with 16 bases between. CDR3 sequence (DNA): TGCGCCAGCAGTTGGGGCCCCGGGACTAGCACAGATACGCAGTATTTT. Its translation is CASSWGPGTSTDTQYF.

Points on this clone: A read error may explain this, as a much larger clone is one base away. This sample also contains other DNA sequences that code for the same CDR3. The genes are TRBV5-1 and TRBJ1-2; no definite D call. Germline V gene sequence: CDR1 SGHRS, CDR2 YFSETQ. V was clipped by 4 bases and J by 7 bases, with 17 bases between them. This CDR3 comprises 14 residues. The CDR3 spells CASSQLTGSGGYTF. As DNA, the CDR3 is TGCGCCAGCAGCCAGCTGACGGGGAGTGGTGGCTACACCTTC. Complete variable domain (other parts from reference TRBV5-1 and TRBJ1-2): KAGVTQTPRYLIKTRGQQVTLSCSPISGHRSVSWYQQTPGQGLQFLFEYFSETQRNKGNFPGRFSGRQFSNSRSEMNVSTLELGDSALYLCASSQLTGSGGYTFGSGTRLTVV.

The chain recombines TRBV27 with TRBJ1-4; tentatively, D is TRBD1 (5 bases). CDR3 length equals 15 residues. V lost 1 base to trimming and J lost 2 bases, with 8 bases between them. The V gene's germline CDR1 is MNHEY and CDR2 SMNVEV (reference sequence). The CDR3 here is CASSLWGVTNEKLFF. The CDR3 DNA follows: TGTGCCAGCAGTTTATGGGGGGTGACTAATGAAAAACTGTTTTTT.

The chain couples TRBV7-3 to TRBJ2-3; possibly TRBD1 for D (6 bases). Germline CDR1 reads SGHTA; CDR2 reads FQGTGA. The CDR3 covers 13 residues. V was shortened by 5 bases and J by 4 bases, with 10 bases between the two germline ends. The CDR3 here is CASSRGTSDTQYF. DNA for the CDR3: TGTGCCAGCAGCAGAGGGACATCAGATACGCAGTATTTT.

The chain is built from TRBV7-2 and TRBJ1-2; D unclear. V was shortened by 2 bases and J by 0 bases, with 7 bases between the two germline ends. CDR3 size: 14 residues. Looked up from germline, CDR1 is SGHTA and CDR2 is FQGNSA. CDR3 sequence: CASSLSPTNYGYTF. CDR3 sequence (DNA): TGTGCCAGCAGCTTATCCCCCACTAACTATGGCTACACCTTC.

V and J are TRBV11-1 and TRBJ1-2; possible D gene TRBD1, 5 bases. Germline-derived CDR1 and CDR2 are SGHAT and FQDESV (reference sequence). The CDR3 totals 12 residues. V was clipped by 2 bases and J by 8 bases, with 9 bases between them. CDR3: CASSLRGDGYTF. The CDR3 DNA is TGTGCCAGCAGCTTACGGGGGGACGGCTACACCTTC.

The CDR3 loop reads CASSPPRTEQETQYF. The DNA of the CDR3 is TGTGCCAGCAGTCCCCCTCGGACAGAACAAGAGACCCAGTACTTC. The V gene is TRBV28, the J gene TRBJ2-5, with a weak D call TRBD1 (6 bases). The germline gives CDR1 MDHEN, CDR2 SYDVKM. V was trimmed by 5 bases and J by 2 bases, leaving 15 bases between them. This CDR3 region has 15 residues. The full variable domain, with the rest looked up from reference TRBV28 and TRBJ2-5, is DVKVTQSSRYLVKRTGEKVFLECVQDMDHENMFWYRQDPGLGLRLIYFSYDVKMKEKGDIPEGYSVSREKKERFSLILESASTNQTSMYLCASSPPRTEQETQYFGPGTRLLVL.